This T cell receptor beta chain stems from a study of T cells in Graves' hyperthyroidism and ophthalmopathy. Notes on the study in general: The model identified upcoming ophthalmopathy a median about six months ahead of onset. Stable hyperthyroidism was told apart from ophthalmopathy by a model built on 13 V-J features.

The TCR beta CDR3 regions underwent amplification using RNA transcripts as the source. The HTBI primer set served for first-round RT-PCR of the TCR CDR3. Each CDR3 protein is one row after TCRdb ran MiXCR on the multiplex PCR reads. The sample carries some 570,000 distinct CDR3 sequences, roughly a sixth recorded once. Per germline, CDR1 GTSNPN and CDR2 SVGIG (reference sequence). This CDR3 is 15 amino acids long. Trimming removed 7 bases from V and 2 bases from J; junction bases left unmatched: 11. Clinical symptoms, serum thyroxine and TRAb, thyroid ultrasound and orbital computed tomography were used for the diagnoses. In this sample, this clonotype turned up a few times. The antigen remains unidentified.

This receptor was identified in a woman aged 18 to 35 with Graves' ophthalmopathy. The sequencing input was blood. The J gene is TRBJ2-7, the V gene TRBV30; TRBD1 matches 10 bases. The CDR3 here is CASNSRTGGPYEQYF. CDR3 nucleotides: TGTGCCTCAAACTCCAGGACAGGGGGTCCCTACGAGCAGTACTTC.